This TCR beta chain was observed in a study of T-cell reconstitution after alpha-beta-depleted transplantation in children. Study-level findings and limits: As was reported, about two months after transplant, alpha-beta T cells came from several hundred expanded graft clones. The high TCRbeta diversity at day 60 in some patients came from surviving recipient T cells and thymic progenitors. T-cell numbers and diversity, one year after transplant, stemmed largely from T cells that were newly produced.

To note about this clonotype: The antigen is undetermined.

A TCRbeta library incorporating unique molecular identifiers was prepared. TCRdb redid the calling of the PCR reads with MiXCR, one entry per CDR3 protein. This sample has about 980,000 distinct CDR3 sequences, with less than 30% found just once. The CDR3 is 11 amino acids. Germline lookup yields CDR1 DFQATT and CDR2 SNEGSKA (reference sequence). The ends were cut back, 3 bases at V and 8 bases at J, with 8 bases in the middle. The chain joins TRBV20-1 to TRBJ2-4; D is undetermined. This clonotype was obtained from a boy less than two years old who had a stem cell transplant for SCID, so the T cells may come from the graft donor. The specimen comprised PBMCs, mostly from graft donor cells, sampled 360 days after TCRalphabeta/CD19-depleted stem cell transplant. The DNA of the CDR3 is TGCAGTGCTAGCTTGCCGGACATTCAGTACTTC. Translated, it gives CSASLPDIQYF.